Shown below are 14 T cell receptor beta chains from a single sample sequenced in a study of blood T cell repertoires in COVID-19. The method was immunoSEQ multiplex PCR; TCRdb's version includes in-frame clones alone and lacks a portion of them. Among about 170,000 clones, roughly 93% were seen once, and the ten largest hold roughly 4.5%. Sequencing used peripheral blood. All receptors derive from a young man with COVID-19, enrolled during active disease.

The chain uses TRBV11-2 and TRBJ2-7, with unresolved D. The length of the CDR3 is 12 residues. The germline CDR1 and CDR2 sequences are SGHAT and FQNNGV. Trimming stripped 1 base from V and 3 bases from J, with 4 bases between. The chain's CDR3 is CASSLVGYEQYF. The CDR3 DNA follows: TGTGCCAGCAGCTTAGTCGGCTACGAGCAGTACTTC.

This clone turned up a few times. This chain connects TRBV28 to TRBJ1-6; D is possibly TRBD1 (5 bases). The CDR3 has 15 amino acids. Per the germline V gene, CDR1 is MDHEN and CDR2 is SYDVKM. V lost 3 bases to trimming and J lost 7 bases, with 13 bases between them. As DNA, the CDR3 is TGTGCCAGCAGTTTGGATCAGGGAATGAATTCACCCCTCCACTTT. Translation: CASSLDQGMNSPLHF. Combining the CDR3 with reference TRBV28 and TRBJ1-6 gives the whole variable domain DVKVTQSSRYLVKRTGEKVFLECVQDMDHENMFWYRQDPGLGLRLIYFSYDVKMKEKGDIPEGYSVSREKKERFSLILESASTNQTSMYLCASSLDQGMNSPLHFGNGTRLTVT.

There are a few counts of this clone. The rearrangement links TRBV9 to TRBJ2-2; no definite D call. V was clipped by 2 bases and J by 9 bases, with 8 bases between them. The CDR3 spans 12 residues. Germline CDR1 and CDR2: SGDLS and YYNGEE. The CDR3 sequence is CASSVSSRELFF. Written as DNA, the CDR3 is TGTGCCAGCAGCGTTAGTTCCCGGGAGCTGTTTTTT.

The count of this clone is one. The chain joins TRBV6-2 or TRBV6-3 to TRBJ2-7, with a weak D call TRBD2 (6 bases). The CDR3 consists of 16 residues. Trimming pared 0 bases from V and 2 bases from J, leaving 14 bases between. CDR1 and CDR2 from the germline V gene are MNHEY and SVGEGT. The CDR3 loop reads CASSYSGRDFAYEQYF. The CDR3 DNA reads as TGTGCCAGCAGTTACTCGGGCCGGGACTTCGCCTACGAGCAGTACTTC.

The V gene is TRBV30, the J gene TRBJ2-2, with D perhaps matching TRBD2 (7 bases). Germline V gene data show CDR1 as GTSNPN and CDR2 as SVGIG (reference sequence). The CDR3 covers 16 residues. The ends were cut back, 0 bases at V and 0 bases at J, with 11 bases in the middle. CDR3 region: CAWSVRGGPNTGELFF. The CDR3 DNA is TGTGCCTGGAGTGTCAGGGGAGGGCCGAACACCGGGGAGCTGTTTTTT.

V and J are TRBV7-6 and TRBJ2-1; 13 positions match TRBD2. Germline CDR1 is SGHVS and CDR2 is FNYEAQ. The CDR3 contains 15 residues. The junction had 3 bases not matched to a gene; V was cut back by 4 bases and J by 6 bases. CDR3 bases: TGTGCCAGCAGCTCCTGGACTAGCGGGAGCAATGAGCAGTTCTTC. It specifies CASSSWTSGSNEQFF.

This clone showed up just once. The J gene is TRBJ1-1, the V gene TRBV10-3, with 8 bases fitting TRBD1. The V and J ends lost 7 bases and 4 bases, in that order; junction bases with no gene match: 5. The CDR3 contains 13 residues. Germline V CDR1 and CDR2: ENHRY, SYGVKD. The DNA for the CDR3 is TGTGCCATCAAACCAGGGGGCTTCACTGAAGCTTTCTTT. It encodes CAIKPGGFTEAFF.

The J gene is TRBJ1-2, the V gene TRBV29-1; 9 nucleotides line up with TRBD1. This CDR3 spans 18 amino acids. The germline CDR1 and CDR2 sequences are SQVTM and ANQGSEA. V shed 2 bases, J shed 2 bases, and the junction held 15 bases outside the gene matches. The CDR3: CSVELGEGQGLSNYGYTF. Written as DNA, the CDR3 is TGCAGCGTTGAATTAGGGGAGGGACAGGGATTATCCAACTATGGCTACACCTTC. Full variable domain (rest looked up from reference TRBV29-1 and TRBJ1-2): SAVISQKPSRDICQRGTSLTIQCQVDSQVTMMFWYRQQPGQSLTLIATANQGSEATYESGFVIDKFPISRPNLTFSTLTVSNMSPEDSSIYLCSVELGEGQGLSNYGYTFGSGTRLTVV.

The V and J genes are TRBV13 and TRBJ1-2; D perhaps matches TRBD1 (5 bases). The CDR3 runs to 12 residues. Germline CDR1 reads PRHDT; CDR2 reads FYEKMQ (reference sequence). V dropped 7 bases and J dropped 6 bases, with 12 bases sitting between them. For the CDR3, the DNA is TGTGCCAGCACCGACAGCAACCATGGCTACACCTTC. This gives the protein CASTDSNHGYTF.

The genes are TRBV6-5 and TRBJ2-1; D not resolved. The CDR3 runs to 13 residues. Trimming took 2 bases from V and 2 from J, leaving 4 bases between them. Looked up from germline, CDR1 is MNHEY and CDR2 is SVGAGI. This chain's CDR3 is CASSYGPYNEQFF. CDR3 nucleotide sequence: TGTGCCAGCAGTTACGGGCCCTACAATGAGCAGTTCTTC.

The chain couples TRBV7-6 to TRBJ1-6, with D possibly being TRBD1 (6 bases). CDR1 and CDR2 (germline): SGHVS, FNYEAQ. V was shortened by 5 bases and J by 5 bases, with 13 bases between the two germline ends. This CDR3 has 15 residues. CDR3 sequence: CASSPEGQNNSPLHF. CDR3 sequence (DNA): TGTGCCAGCAGCCCCGAGGGACAAAATAATTCACCCCTCCACTTT.

This chain joins TRBV6-5 and TRBJ1-1, with TRBD1 matching 9 bases. The CDR3 contains 13 residues. With V trimmed by 6 bases and J by 5 bases, 4 bases remained unmatched. Germline V gene sequence: CDR1 MNHEY, CDR2 SVGAGI. The CDR3 coding sequence is TGTGCCAGCAGCTTGGACAGGGGTACTGAAGCTTTCTTT. This gives the protein CASSLDRGTEAFF.

This sequence joins TRBV6-1 and TRBJ2-1, with D hard to call. The CDR3 spans 15 residues. Trimming left V 2 bases short and J 0 bases short, with 8 bases between. Germline CDR1 and CDR2: MNHNS and SASEGT. The CDR3 is CASSESWSSYNEQFF. For the CDR3, the DNA is TGTGCCAGCAGTGAATCCTGGAGCTCCTACAATGAGCAGTTCTTC.

V is TRBV12-3 or TRBV12-4 and J is TRBJ2-7, with a tentative D call TRBD2 (6 bases). The V gene lost 2 bases and the J gene lost 3 bases, with 8 bases spanning the gap. The CDR3 contains 13 residues. CDR3 in DNA: TGTGCCAGCAGTTTACTCGGGAGCTACGAGCAGTACTTC. It encodes CASSLLGSYEQYF.